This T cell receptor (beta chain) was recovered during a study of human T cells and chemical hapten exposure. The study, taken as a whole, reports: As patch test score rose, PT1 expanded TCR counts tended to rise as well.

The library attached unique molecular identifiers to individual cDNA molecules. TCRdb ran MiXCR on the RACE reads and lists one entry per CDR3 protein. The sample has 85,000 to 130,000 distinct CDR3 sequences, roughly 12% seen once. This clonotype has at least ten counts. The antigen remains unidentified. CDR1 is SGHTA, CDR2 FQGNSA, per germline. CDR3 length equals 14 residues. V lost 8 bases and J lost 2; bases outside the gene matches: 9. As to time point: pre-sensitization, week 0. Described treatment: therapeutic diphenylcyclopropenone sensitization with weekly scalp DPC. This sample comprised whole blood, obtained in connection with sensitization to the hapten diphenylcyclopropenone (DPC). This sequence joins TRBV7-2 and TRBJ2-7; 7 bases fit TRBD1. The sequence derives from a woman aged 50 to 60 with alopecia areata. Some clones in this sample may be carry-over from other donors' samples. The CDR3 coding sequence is TGTGCCAGCGGGGTCGGGACAGTACCCTACGAGCAGTACTTC. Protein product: CASGVGTVPYEQYF.